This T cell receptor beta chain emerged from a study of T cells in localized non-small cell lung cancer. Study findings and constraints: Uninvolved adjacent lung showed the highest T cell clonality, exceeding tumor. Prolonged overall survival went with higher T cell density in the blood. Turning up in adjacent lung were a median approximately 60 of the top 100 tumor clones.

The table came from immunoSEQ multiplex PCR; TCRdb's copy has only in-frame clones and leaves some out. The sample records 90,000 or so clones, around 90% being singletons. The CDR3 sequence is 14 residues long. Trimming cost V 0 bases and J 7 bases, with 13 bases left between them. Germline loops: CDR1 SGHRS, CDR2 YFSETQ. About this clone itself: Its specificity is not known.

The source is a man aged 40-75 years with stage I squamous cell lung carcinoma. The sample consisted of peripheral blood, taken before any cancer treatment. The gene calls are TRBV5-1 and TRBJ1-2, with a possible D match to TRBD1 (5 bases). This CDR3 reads CASSLAGNYVGYTF. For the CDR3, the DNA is TGCGCCAGCAGCTTGGCAGGGAACTATGTTGGCTACACCTTC.